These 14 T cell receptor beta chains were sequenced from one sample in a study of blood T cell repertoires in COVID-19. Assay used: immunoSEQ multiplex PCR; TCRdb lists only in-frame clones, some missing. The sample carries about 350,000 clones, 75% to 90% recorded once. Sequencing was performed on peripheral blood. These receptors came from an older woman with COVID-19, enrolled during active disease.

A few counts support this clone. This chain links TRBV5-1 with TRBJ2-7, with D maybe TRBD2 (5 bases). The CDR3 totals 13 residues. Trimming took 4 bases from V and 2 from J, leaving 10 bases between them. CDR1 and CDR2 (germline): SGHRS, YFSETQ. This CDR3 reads CASSDGGTYEQYF. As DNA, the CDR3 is TGCGCCAGCAGCGATGGAGGCACCTACGAGCAGTACTTC.

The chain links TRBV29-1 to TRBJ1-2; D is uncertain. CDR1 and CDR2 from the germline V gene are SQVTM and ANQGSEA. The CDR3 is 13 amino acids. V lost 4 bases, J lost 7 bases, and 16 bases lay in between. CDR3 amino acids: CSVVPWGGFGYTF. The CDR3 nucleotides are TGCAGCGTTGTCCCTTGGGGAGGGTTTGGCTACACCTTC.

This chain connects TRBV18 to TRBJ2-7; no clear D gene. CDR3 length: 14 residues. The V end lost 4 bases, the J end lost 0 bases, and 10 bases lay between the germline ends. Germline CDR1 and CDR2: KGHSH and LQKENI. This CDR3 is CASSLNSPSYEQYF. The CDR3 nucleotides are TGTGCCAGCTCACTGAACAGTCCCTCCTACGAGCAGTACTTC.

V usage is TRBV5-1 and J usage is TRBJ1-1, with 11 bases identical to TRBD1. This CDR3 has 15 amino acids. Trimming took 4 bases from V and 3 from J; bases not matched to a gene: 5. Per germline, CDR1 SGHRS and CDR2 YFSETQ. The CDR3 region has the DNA TGCGCCAGCAGCGGACAGGGGGCTGGAGACACTGAAGCTTTCTTT. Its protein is CASSGQGAGDTEAFF.

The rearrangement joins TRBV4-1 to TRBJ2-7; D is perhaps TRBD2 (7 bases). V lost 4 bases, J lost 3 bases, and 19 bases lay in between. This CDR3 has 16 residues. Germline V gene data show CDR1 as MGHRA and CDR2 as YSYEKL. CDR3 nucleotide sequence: TGCGCCAGCAGCCTTTCTGGGGGGGCCCGACACTACGAGCAGTACTTC. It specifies CASSLSGGARHYEQYF.

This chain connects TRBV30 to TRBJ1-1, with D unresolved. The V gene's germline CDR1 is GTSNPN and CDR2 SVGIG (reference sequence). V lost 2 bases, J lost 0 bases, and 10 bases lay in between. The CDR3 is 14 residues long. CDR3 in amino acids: CAWSNMLMNTEAFF. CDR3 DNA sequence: TGTGCCTGGAGTAACATGCTGATGAACACTGAAGCTTTCTTT.

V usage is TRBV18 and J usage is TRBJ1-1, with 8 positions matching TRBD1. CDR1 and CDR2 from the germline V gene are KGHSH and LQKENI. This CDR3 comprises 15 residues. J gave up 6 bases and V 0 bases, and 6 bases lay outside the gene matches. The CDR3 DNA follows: TGTGCCAGCTCACCACCCTCGACAGGGGAGCCTGAAGCTTTCTTT. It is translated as CASSPPSTGEPEAFF.

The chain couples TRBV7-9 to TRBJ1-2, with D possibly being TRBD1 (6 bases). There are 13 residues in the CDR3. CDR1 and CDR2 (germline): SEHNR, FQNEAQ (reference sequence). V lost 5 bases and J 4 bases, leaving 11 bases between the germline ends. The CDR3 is CASSPTGPYGYTF. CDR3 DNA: TGTGCCAGCAGCCCGACAGGACCCTATGGCTACACCTTC.

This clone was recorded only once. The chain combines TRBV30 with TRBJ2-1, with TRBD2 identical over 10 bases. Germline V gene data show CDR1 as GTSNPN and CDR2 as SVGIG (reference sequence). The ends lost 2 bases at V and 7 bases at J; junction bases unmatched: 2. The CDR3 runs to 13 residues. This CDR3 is CAWSSGGANEQFF. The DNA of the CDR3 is TGTGCCTGGAGTAGCGGGGGGGCAAATGAGCAGTTCTTC.

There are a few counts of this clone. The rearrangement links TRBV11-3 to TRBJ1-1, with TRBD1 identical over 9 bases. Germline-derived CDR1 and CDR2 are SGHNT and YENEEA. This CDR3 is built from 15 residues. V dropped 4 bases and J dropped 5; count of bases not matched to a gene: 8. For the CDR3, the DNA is TGTGCCAGCAGCTCCCCGGACAGGGGTTGGACTGAAGCTTTCTTT. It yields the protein CASSSPDRGWTEAFF.

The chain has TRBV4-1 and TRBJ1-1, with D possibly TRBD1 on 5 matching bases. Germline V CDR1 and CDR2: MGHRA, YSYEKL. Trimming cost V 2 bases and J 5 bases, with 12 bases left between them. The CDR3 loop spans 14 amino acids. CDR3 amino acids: CASSQMGGGTEAFF. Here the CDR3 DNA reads TGCGCCAGCAGCCAAATGGGGGGTGGTACTGAAGCTTTCTTT.

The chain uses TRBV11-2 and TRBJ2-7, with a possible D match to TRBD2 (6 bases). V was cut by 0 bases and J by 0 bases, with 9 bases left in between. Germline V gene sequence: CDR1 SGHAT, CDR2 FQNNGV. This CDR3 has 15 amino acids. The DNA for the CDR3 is TGTGCCAGCAGCTTAGAATGGGGGGACTCCTACGAGCAGTACTTC. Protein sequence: CASSLEWGDSYEQYF. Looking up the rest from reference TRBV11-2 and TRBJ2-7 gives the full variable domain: EAGVAQSPRYKIIEKRQSVAFWCNPISGHATLYWYQQILGQGPKLLIQFQNNGVVDDSQLPKDRFSAERLKGVDSTLKIQPAKLEDSAVYLCASSLEWGDSYEQYFGPGTRLTVT.

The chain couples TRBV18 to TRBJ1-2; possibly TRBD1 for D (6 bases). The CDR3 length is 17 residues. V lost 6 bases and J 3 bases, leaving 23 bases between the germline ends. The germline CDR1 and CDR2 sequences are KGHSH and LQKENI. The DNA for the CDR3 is TGTGCCAGCTCCCCGGGTCAGGGGCCTGCAGGATACTATGGCTACACCTTC. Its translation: CASSPGQGPAGYYGYTF.

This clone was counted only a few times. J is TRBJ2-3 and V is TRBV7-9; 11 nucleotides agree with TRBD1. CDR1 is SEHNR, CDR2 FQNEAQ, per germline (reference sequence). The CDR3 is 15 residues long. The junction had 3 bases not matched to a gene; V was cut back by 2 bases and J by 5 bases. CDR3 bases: TGTGCCAGCAGCTTATCCGGGACAGGGGGAGATACGCAGTATTTT. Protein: CASSLSGTGGDTQYF.